This is a list of T cell receptor beta chains from one sample in a study of blood T cell repertoires in COVID-19. The data were produced by immunoSEQ multiplex PCR, yet TCRdb's version contains in-frame clones alone and is incomplete. This table has roughly 190,000 clones, approximately 81% appearing once. The sample consisted of peripheral blood. The receptors come from a human donor in a cohort sampled during active COVID-19. Both conserved end residues are part of each CDR3. D genes are given only for firm matches. Clone size is given for some rows only: seen once, a few or many times, or a class if the clone is expanded.

TRBV5-1	once	TRBJ2-2	-	TGCGCCAGCAGCTTTGTTGGCCGACTTGACACCGGGGAGCTGTTTTTT	CASSFVGRLDTGELFF
TRBV19	-	TRBJ2-7	TRBD1	TGTGCCAGTAGTATAGATGCACTCCGGGACAGGGACTCCTACGAGCAGTACTTC	CASSIDALRDRDSYEQYF
TRBV27	-	TRBJ1-6	-	TGTGCCAGCAGTCCCCAGGGGTTGCGAGGTTCACCCCTCCACTTT	CASSPQGLRGSPLHF
TRBV9	-	TRBJ2-5	TRBD2	TGTGCCAGCAGCGAGGGACTAGCGGGGGGCGGAGAGACCCAGTACTTC	CASSEGLAGGGETQYF
TRBV11-3	-	TRBJ2-7	-	TGTGCCAGCAGCTTAGGTGCAGGGTCGAACTACGAGCAGTACTTC	CASSLGAGSNYEQYF
TRBV12-3/TRBV12-4	-	TRBJ2-5	-	TGTGCCAGCAGAAGGGGCCAGACCCAGTACTTC	CASRRGQTQYF
TRBV29-1	once	TRBJ2-3	TRBD2	TGCAGCGTTGAGGGTAGCGGGAGATCCCTTTTCCAAGATACGCAGTATTTT	CSVEGSGRSLFQDTQYF
TRBV18	-	TRBJ2-1	-	TGTGCCAGCTCACTTTTGATGGGGGAGGCGGCCTACAATGAGCAGTTCTTC	CASSLLMGEAAYNEQFF
TRBV19	few	TRBJ1-6	-	TGTGCCAGTAGTATCCGACCGCAGGCAGAAAATTCACCCCTCCACTTT	CASSIRPQAENSPLHF
TRBV11-1	once	TRBJ2-2	-	TGTGCCAGCAGCACCGGACTAAAAACAACCGGGGAGCTGTTTTTT	CASSTGLKTTGELFF
TRBV12-3/TRBV12-4	-	TRBJ1-1	-	TGTGCCAGCAGCAGCCTAGCGAACACTGAAGCTTTCTTT	CASSSLANTEAFF
TRBV12-3/TRBV12-4	-	TRBJ1-1	-	TGTGCCAGCAGCCCCCAGGGGAAAGCTTTCTTT	CASSPQGKAFF
TRBV5-1	-	TRBJ2-6	-	TGCGCCAGCAGCCCCGTAGCCGACTCTGGGGCCAACGTCCTGACTTTC	CASSPVADSGANVLTF
TRBV28	-	TRBJ2-5	TRBD2	TGTGCCAGCAGTTTCGCGGGAGTACAAGAGACCCAGTACTTC	CASSFAGVQETQYF
TRBV3-1/TRBV3-2	-	TRBJ2-5	TRBD2	TGTGCCAGCAGCCAATACGGGCGGGGGGTTATCCAAGAGACCCAGTACTTC	CASSQYGRGVIQETQYF
TRBV4-1	once	TRBJ2-1	TRBD2	TGCGCCAGCAGCCAAGATCGACTAGCCGGCAATGAGCAGTTCTTC	CASSQDRLAGNEQFF
TRBV6-2/TRBV6-3	few	TRBJ1-1	-	TGTGCCAGCAGTTACATGGGAGGGCCGAACACTGAAGCTTTCTTT	CASSYMGGPNTEAFF
TRBV6-5	-	TRBJ1-5	-	TGTGCCAGCAGACAGGGACAACTAAGCAATCAGCCCCAGCATTTT	CASRQGQLSNQPQHF
TRBV7-2	-	TRBJ2-1	-	TGTGCCAGCAGCCCTAGCAGTAGCGGACGCAATGAGCAGTTCTTC	CASSPSSSGRNEQFF
TRBV2	once	TRBJ1-1	-	TGTGCCAGCAGGGTACAGCAGGGCACTGAAGCTTTCTTT	CASRVQQGTEAFF
TRBV29-1	-	TRBJ2-1	-	TGCAGCGTTGATGCCCGGGGTAGGAGAAATGAGCAGTTCTTC	CSVDARGRRNEQFF
TRBV7-9	-	TRBJ2-2	-	TGTGCCAGCAGCTTAGCGCGGTGGCCCACCTACCCCGGGGAGCTGTTTTTT	CASSLARWPTYPGELFF
TRBV5-1	-	TRBJ2-3	TRBD1	TGCGCCAGCAGCTTGGGACAGGGGGCTCTCACAGATACGCAGTATTTT	CASSLGQGALTDTQYF
TRBV19	-	TRBJ2-3	-	TGTGCCAGTAGCGCCCAGGCACTGACACGGACGCAGTATTTT	CASSAQALTRTQYF
TRBV18	-	TRBJ2-4	-	TGTGCCACCTCCCGTGAGGATTCGGAAAACATTCAGTACTTC	CATSREDSENIQYF
TRBV27	-	TRBJ2-1	TRBD2	TGTGCCAGCAGTTTAATTAGCGGGGGATACAATGAGCAGTTCTTC	CASSLISGGYNEQFF
TRBV24-1	-	TRBJ2-3	TRBD1	TGTGCCACCAGTGATTCCGGGACAGCGACTTCGGGTACGCAGTATTTT	CATSDSGTATSGTQYF
TRBV14	once	TRBJ1-5	-	TGTGCCAGCAGCCAAATGGGGACTAATCAGCCCCAGCATTTT	CASSQMGTNQPQHF
TRBV19	-	TRBJ1-4	TRBD1	TGTGCCAGTAGTACCACAGACAGGGGGGGAAAAAAACTGTTTTTT	CASSTTDRGGKKLFF
TRBV15	-	TRBJ2-4	-	TGTGCCACCAGCAGGGACAGAAAAAACATTCAGTACTTC	CATSRDRKNIQYF
TRBV11-2	-	TRBJ2-1	TRBD1	TGTGCCAGCAGCCATCCTTGGCAGGGGGCCAATGAGCAGTTCTTC	CASSHPWQGANEQFF
TRBV2	-	TRBJ1-1	TRBD1	TGTGCCAGCAGGGGGGGACAGTCGGTAGCTGAAGCTTTCTTT	CASRGGQSVAEAFF
TRBV11-3	-	TRBJ2-2	TRBD1	TGTGCCAGCAGCTCCCGGACAGGGGTGGACGGGGAGCTGTTTTTT	CASSSRTGVDGELFF
TRBV28	-	TRBJ1-2	-	TGTGCCAGCAGTTTATGGGGGGGGCCGCAGGGCTACACCTTC	CASSLWGGPQGYTF
TRBV30	once	TRBJ1-6	TRBD1	TGTGCCTGGTCCCGGGACAGAATCTCTAATTCACCCCTCCACTTT	CAWSRDRISNSPLHF
TRBV18	-	TRBJ2-1	TRBD2	TGTGCCAGCTCGCCTGGGGGGGGAAAACAGGTTTATGAGCAGTTCTTC	CASSPGGGKQVYEQFF
TRBV19	-	TRBJ2-7	-	TGTGCCAGTAGTATAGAAATCAGCGGTGCCTACGAGCAGTACTTC	CASSIEISGAYEQYF
TRBV4-2	few	TRBJ2-1	-	TGTGCCAGCAGCCAAGATCGACGGGGGGCGACGTCTCATGAGCAGTTCTTC	CASSQDRRGATSHEQFF